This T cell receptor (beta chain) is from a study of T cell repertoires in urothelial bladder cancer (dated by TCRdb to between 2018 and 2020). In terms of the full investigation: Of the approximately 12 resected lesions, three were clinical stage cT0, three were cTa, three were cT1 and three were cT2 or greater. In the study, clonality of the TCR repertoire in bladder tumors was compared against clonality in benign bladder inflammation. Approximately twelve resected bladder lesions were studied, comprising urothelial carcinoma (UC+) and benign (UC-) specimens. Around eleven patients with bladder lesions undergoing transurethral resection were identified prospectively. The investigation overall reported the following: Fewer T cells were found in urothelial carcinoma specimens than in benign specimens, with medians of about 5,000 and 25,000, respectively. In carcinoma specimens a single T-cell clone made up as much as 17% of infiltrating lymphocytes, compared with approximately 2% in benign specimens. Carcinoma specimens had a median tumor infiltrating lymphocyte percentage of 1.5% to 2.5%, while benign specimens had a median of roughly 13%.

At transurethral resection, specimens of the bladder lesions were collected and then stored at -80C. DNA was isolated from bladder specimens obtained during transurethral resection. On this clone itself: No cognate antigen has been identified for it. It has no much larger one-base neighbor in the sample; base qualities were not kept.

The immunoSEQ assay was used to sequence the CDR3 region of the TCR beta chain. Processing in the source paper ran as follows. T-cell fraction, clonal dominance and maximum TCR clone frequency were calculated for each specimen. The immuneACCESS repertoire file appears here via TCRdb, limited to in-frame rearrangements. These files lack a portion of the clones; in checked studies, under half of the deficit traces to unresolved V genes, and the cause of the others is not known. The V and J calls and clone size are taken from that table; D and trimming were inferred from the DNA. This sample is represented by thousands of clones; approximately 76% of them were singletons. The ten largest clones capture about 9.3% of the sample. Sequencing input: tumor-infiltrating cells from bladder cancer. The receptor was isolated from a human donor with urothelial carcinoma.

The CDR3 region has the sequence CASSARYYGYTF. The DNA is as follows: TGTGCCAGCAGCGCTAGATACTATGGCTACACCTTC. The chain uses TRBV5-8 and TRBJ1-2; the D gene cannot be named for sure. The junction carries 7 bases between V and J, which are trimmed by 4 bases and 3 bases respectively. Reading the germline V gene gives CDR1 SGHTS and CDR2 YDEGEE. Its CDR3 holds 12 amino acids, cysteine through phenylalanine. Of all the DNA, just the CDR3 is kept, 36 bases in frame from base 1.